This T cell receptor (beta chain) comes out of a study of shared clonotypes between healthy human individuals (TCRdb year 2020). Concerning the study at large: A few men and two women, aged 18 to 49 years, made up the cohort. For each donor, CD4 naive and CD4 memory were each run on three plates, CD8 naive on two plates, and CD8 memory on one plate. Blood TCR repertoires of a handful of healthy adults were deeply sequenced to estimate repertoire size and the extent of clonotype sharing between individuals. Different laboratories and diverse techniques were used to prepare libraries and sequence TCR repertoires, to increase sequencing depth and limit assay-specific biases. Leukapheresis yielded between about 0.85 and 10 billion PBMCs per donor.

What the work shows at the level of the full study, not this receptor alone: Pairwise subsampling indicated that sequencing depth was expected to affect the degree of clonotype sharing among donors. Because the study included a small number of donors, the genetic and exposure-history diversity represented was limited. Compared with non-shared clonotypes, clonotypes shared by all four sorted-subset donors had higher generation probabilities. Only blood was sampled, and tissue TCR repertoires likely differ from those in blood. About 4.5% of naive CD4, 3.5% of naive CD8, approximately 2% of memory CD4, and roughly 0.4% of memory CD8 clonotypes were shared across a few donors. Even with the large sequencing depth, rarefaction of the sorted-subset datasets indicated that sequencing was incomplete. Estimated clonotype richness was generally larger for naive than for memory subsets.

Comment on this clone: Its specific antigen is unknown. Base qualities are missing; no much larger clone stands one base away.

As encoded in the germline V gene (reference sequence), CDR1 is LNHNV while CDR2 is YYDKDF. The CDR3 contains 14 residues, cysteine and phenylalanine counted. Of all the DNA, just the CDR3 is kept, 42 bases in frame from base 1. The germline ends are 11 bases apart after V is trimmed by 0 bases and J by 5 bases. The donors were healthy, HIV-negative adults who had no recently reported acute infections or vaccinations. Every donor was a Caucasian adult residing in Nashville, Tennessee, USA. CD4+ T cells were enriched through magnetic negative selection, after which naive cells were positively selected on CD45RA and the remaining negative fraction served as the memory subset. After blood collection by leukapheresis, PBMCs were isolated using Ficoll-Histopaque density gradient centrifugation and then cryopreserved in the vapor phase of liquid nitrogen. Purity and quantity of every magnetically sorted T cell population were checked by analytical flow cytometry. Genomic DNA was isolated from every sorted fraction and measured by UV absorbance on a Nanodrop 2000c.

TCR CDR3 regions were amplified from genomic DNA by multiplex PCR using the deep immunoSEQ assay. For each cell subset, the extracted genomic DNA was distributed evenly across all wells of several immunoSEQ 96-well plates, and each plate served as one replicate. For sorted subsets, 150 to 250 ng of genomic DNA, equivalent to around 31,000 T cell genomes, went into each replicate PCR. Purified libraries were measured with a Qubit 3.0 fluorometer, size-checked on a Bioanalyzer 2100, and measured again with the KAPA Library Quantification kit. Every immunoSEQ 96-well plate was sequenced on a separate single-read 150-cycle Illumina NextSeq 550 flow cell. As for the original processing: Because only junctional sequences without quality scores were contained in the immunoSEQ output, filtering matching that applied to full-length reads could not be performed. Sequences were annotated with PyIR, a Python wrapper for IgBLAST v1.9, using IMGT germline references to assign V/J genes and CDR3. Any read was removed if the V/J assignment was weak (E-value above 1e-6), the CDR3 was missing, or the read contained stop codons, out-of-frame junctions, or ambiguous translated residues. V3J clonotypes were defined as sequences sharing an identical inferred V gene, J gene, and CDR3 amino acid sequence. The percentage overlap between two repertoires was calculated by dividing the number of shared unique clonotypes by the size of the smaller repertoire. Three approaches were used to assess repertoire richness: RTK rarefaction, the Chao1 estimator, and Recon v2.1 estimates of unobserved clonotypes. For all TCRbeta clonotypes obtained by the gDNA method from a few donors, generation probabilities were computed with OLGA. The clones in this table, taken by TCRdb from immuneACCESS, are in-frame only. Not every clone is retained; where verified, under half of the shortfall comes from an unresolved V gene, and the cause of the rest is unknown. The V and J calls and the clone size are those of that table, but D and trimming were determined from the DNA. A total of a few million clones appear in this sample, approximately 93% of them only once. Of the sample, 0.39% falls within the top ten clones.

The sample taken for sequencing was naive CD4+ T cells from PBMCs. The cell subset or site tag for this specimen amounts to: CD45RA+ positively selected. The sequence was obtained from a man between 18 and 35 years old in good health. Some clones in this sample may be carry-over from other donors' samples. The chain is encoded by TRBV15 joined to TRBJ2-7, and possibly TRBD1, on 5 matching bases. The CDR3 loop reads CATSRDARADEQYF. In nucleotides, the sequence is TGTGCCACCAGCAGAGACGCCAGGGCGGACGAGCAGTACTTC. With all but the CDR3 taken from the reference TRBV15 and TRBJ2-7 genes, the full variable domain is: DAMVIQNPRYQVTQFGKPVTLSCSQTLNHNVMYWYQQKSSQAPKLLFHYYDKDFNNEADTPDNFQSRRPNTSFCFLDIRSPGLGDTAMYLCATSRDARADEQYFGPGTRLTVT.